This T cell receptor beta chain was identified in a study of cytomegalovirus exposure and HLA in healthy donors. As for this clone: What it binds is unknown.

Overall study results and limits: In a later analysis, V- and J-gene trimming of beta chains associated with a DCLRE1C missense variant, replicated independently.

The CDR3 runs to 15 residues. Germline CDR1 and CDR2: SGHKS and YYEKEE (reference sequence). V was cut by 1 base and J by 4 bases, with 15 bases left in between. Both 60 Vbeta primers and 13 Jbeta primers went into the PCR. TCRdb's table, derived via immunoSEQ multiplex PCR, lists solely in-frame clones and lacks some. This table has some 130,000 clones, 70% to 80% appearing once. The source is a female donor in good health and CMV-seronegative. The material sequenced was PBMCs. The V call is TRBV5-5, the J call TRBJ2-7, with D possibly TRBD1 on 5 matching bases. CDR3 sequence (DNA): TGTGCCAGCAGCTTGTCGGTAGCAGGGCCGTACGAGCAGTACTTC. It specifies CASSLSVAGPYEQYF.